The 25 T cell receptor beta chains presented below share a single source sample, sequenced in a study of T cell repertoires in cytomegalovirus infection. TCRdb called the reads again in MiXCR, with one record for every CDR3 protein. The sample consists of about 150,000 distinct CDR3 sequences, about a quarter of them appearing once. Sequenced: PBMCs. The receptors shown here come from a human donor in good health (CMV status not recorded). Some clones in this sample may be carry-over from other donors' samples.

This clonotype has a handful of counts. This sequence joins TRBV6-5 and TRBJ1-2, with D hard to call. Trimming cost V 5 bases and J 6 bases, with 13 bases left between them. Germline V CDR1 and CDR2: MNHEY, SVGAGI. CDR3 length: 13 residues. CDR3: CASSQRAGDGYTF. The CDR3 region has the DNA TGTGCCAGCAGTCAACGTGCGGGAGATGGCTACACCTTC.

Turning to this clonotype: A read error may be the cause here, since a much bigger clone is one base away. The rearrangement links TRBV12-3 or TRBV12-4 to TRBJ2-6, with a possible D match to TRBD2 (6 bases). The CDR3 runs 15 residues. CDR3 coding DNA: TGTGCCAGCAGTTTGCGGGGATCCGGGGCCAACGTCCAGACTTTC. This gives the protein CASSLRGSGANVQTF.

This chain links TRBV5-5 with TRBJ2-3; D may be TRBD1 or TRBD2 (5 bases each). Trimming pared 0 bases from V and 2 bases from J, leaving 7 bases between. The germline V gene has CDR1 SGHKS and CDR2 YYEKEE (reference sequence). This CDR3 is 14 amino acids long. The CDR3 loop reads CASSLAGTTDTQYF. DNA of the CDR3: TGTGCCAGCAGCTTGGCAGGGACCACAGATACGCAGTATTTT.

Remarks on this clonotype: Germline and junction disagree at one end, which may indicate a read error. The chain couples TRBV28 to TRBJ2-2; 8 bases fit TRBD2. CDR3 size: 14 residues. Germline loops: CDR1 MDHEN, CDR2 SYDVKM. CDR3 in DNA: TGTGACAGCGCTTTTAGCGGGACCACCGGGGAGCTGTTTTTT. Translated, it gives CDSAFSGTTGELFF.

This clonotype was detected a few times. The V call is TRBV7-9, the J call TRBJ1-2, with 9 nucleotides matching TRBD1. This CDR3 comprises 14 residues. Unmatched junction bases numbered 3, after V lost 5 bases and J lost 2 bases. Germline CDR1 SEHNR, CDR2 FQNEAQ (reference sequence). CDR3 residues: CASSRDRVNYGYTF. CDR3 sequence (DNA): TGTGCCAGCAGCCGGGACAGGGTGAACTATGGCTACACCTTC.

The sample holds many counts of this clonotype. V and J are TRBV7-2 and TRBJ1-1; TRBD1 agrees at 8 bases. V gave up 3 bases and J gave up 3 bases; unmatched junction bases: 6. The CDR3 spans 15 residues. CDR1 is SGHTA and CDR2 is FQGNSA in the germline V gene. CDR3 nucleotides: TGTGCCAGCAGCTTCGTACAGGGGGGGGACACTGAAGCTTTCTTT. Protein: CASSFVQGGDTEAFF.

V gene TRBV6-2 or TRBV6-3 combines with J gene TRBJ2-3, with D possibly being TRBD1 or TRBD2 (6 bases each). CDR3 length: 14 residues. Trimming pared 6 bases from V and 4 bases from J, leaving 14 bases between. CDR1 and CDR2 from the germline V gene are MNHEY and SVGEGT. The CDR3 nucleotides are TGTGCCAGCAGCCAGGGGCGGGGACCAGATACGCAGTATTTT. The encoded protein is CASSQGRGPDTQYF.

This clonotype has only a few counts. The rearrangement links TRBV28 to TRBJ2-1, with 10 bases identical to TRBD2. Germline CDR1 is MDHEN and CDR2 is SYDVKM. There are 16 residues in the CDR3. J was trimmed by 6 bases and V by 3 bases; bases with no gene match: 8. This chain's CDR3 is CASSLVAGGLGNEQFF. In nucleotides, the CDR3 is TGTGCCAGCAGTTTGGTAGCGGGAGGTTTGGGCAATGAGCAGTTCTTC.

The chain combines TRBV7-2 with TRBJ2-1, with 8 bases aligning to TRBD1. V lost 2 bases, J lost 4 bases, and 7 bases stayed unmatched. This CDR3 region has 16 residues. Germline CDR1 SGHTA, CDR2 FQGNSA. The CDR3 nucleotides are TGTGCCAGCAGCTTACGTTGGGACAGGCTTTACAATGAGCAGTTCTTC. Translation gives CASSLRWDRLYNEQFF.

Many counts were recorded for this clonotype. CDR3 sequence: CASSRITSGGYNEQFF. Here the CDR3 DNA reads TGTGCCAGCAGCCGTATTACTAGCGGGGGGTACAATGAGCAGTTCTTC. The chain links TRBV7-6 to TRBJ2-1, with 12 bases that match TRBD2. This CDR3 region has 16 residues. Germline V lookup: CDR1 SGHVS, CDR2 FNYEAQ. With V trimmed by 5 bases and J by 4 bases, 6 bases remained unmatched.

There are many counts of this clonotype. The rearrangement links TRBV7-3 to TRBJ2-1; D unclear. The CDR3 totals 14 residues. Germline V gene lookup returns CDR1 SGHTA and CDR2 FQGTGA. Deletions cut 0 bases from V and 1 base from J, with 4 bases between. The CDR3 sequence: CASSLTGSYNEQFF. Here the CDR3 DNA reads TGTGCCAGCAGCTTAACTGGATCCTACAATGAGCAGTTCTTC. Full variable domain (remainder filled in from reference TRBV7-3 and TRBJ2-1): GAGVSQTPSNKVTEKGKYVELRCDPISGHTALYWYRQSLGQGPEFLIYFQGTGAADDSGLPNDRFFAVRPEGSVSTLKIQRTERGDSAVYLCASSLTGSYNEQFFGPGTRLTVL.

Concerning this clonotype: Given a much more abundant clone one base away, this may be a read error. The J gene is TRBJ2-3, the V gene TRBV5-6; TRBD1 matches at 10 bases. Trimming took 7 bases from V and 2 from J; bases not matched to a gene: 13. The CDR3 totals 17 residues. Per the germline V gene, CDR1 is SGHDT and CDR2 is YYEEEE. CDR3 DNA: TGTGCCAGCGGCTCGAAACTCGGGACAGGGGACACAGATACGCAGTATTTT. Protein sequence: CASGSKLGTGDTDTQYF.

The rearrangement joins TRBV6-8 to TRBJ1-5; 7 nucleotides align to TRBD1. J lost 1 base, V lost 5 bases, and 2 bases had no gene match. Germline assignment: CDR1 MNHGY and CDR2 SAAAGT. This CDR3 has 14 amino acids. The CDR3 reads CASSAGQSNQPQHF. The CDR3 DNA follows: TGTGCCAGCAGTGCGGGACAGAGCAATCAGCCCCAGCATTTT.

In its sample, this clonotype was seen many times. The chain combines TRBV7-8 with TRBJ1-5; 7 positions match TRBD1. This CDR3 region has 15 residues. In germline, CDR1 is SGHVS, CDR2 FQNEAQ. Trimming at V came to 4 bases and at J to 7 bases, leaving 10 bases not matched to a gene. The CDR3 is CASSWGQGGMQPQHF. The CDR3, as DNA: TGTGCCAGCAGCTGGGGCCAGGGGGGAATGCAGCCCCAGCATTTT.

This clonotype has only a few counts. The V gene is TRBV7-9, the J gene TRBJ2-1; TRBD2 matches at 10 bases. Germline assignment: CDR1 SEHNR and CDR2 FQNEAQ (reference sequence). CDR3 length: 16 residues. V lost 2 bases, J lost 3 bases, and 4 bases stayed unmatched. The CDR3 DNA reads as TGTGCCAGCAGCTTATCTAGCGGGAGTCGCTACAATGAGCAGTTCTTC. Translating gives CASSLSSGSRYNEQFF.

This clonotype was observed a single time. CDR3 coding DNA: TGTGCCAGCACCCCTCTCGGGGCCACTGAAGCTTTCTTT. It specifies CASTPLGATEAFF. The chain employs TRBV2 and TRBJ1-1; D is perhaps TRBD1 (5 bases). The germline V gene has CDR1 SNHLY and CDR2 FYNNEI. The CDR3 sequence is 13 residues long. V shed 7 bases and J shed 4 bases, with 13 bases lying between them.

The rearrangement joins TRBV11-2 to TRBJ2-5, with a weak D call TRBD2 (6 bases). Germline V CDR1 and CDR2: SGHAT, FQNNGV. The CDR3 has 17 amino acids. The V gene lost 5 bases and the J gene lost 7 bases, with 26 bases spanning the gap. CDR3 region: CASSHITRRLGYGTQYF. As DNA, the CDR3 is TGTGCCAGCAGCCATATTACCCGGCGACTAGGGTATGGGACCCAGTACTTC.

V and J are TRBV7-2 and TRBJ2-5, with D perhaps assigned TRBD1 or TRBD2 (6 bases each). Germline assignment: CDR1 SGHTA and CDR2 FQGNSA. The CDR3 totals 14 residues. Trimming pared 4 bases from V and 1 base from J, leaving 10 bases between. This CDR3 reads CASSSSGAQETQYF. The CDR3 coding sequence is TGTGCCAGCAGCTCGTCGGGGGCCCAAGAGACCCAGTACTTC.

This clonotype was seen only once. This clone may be a read error of a much larger clone one base away. The rearrangement uses TRBV2 and TRBJ1-2, with D perhaps TRBD1 (5 bases). Looked up from germline, CDR1 is SNHLY and CDR2 is FYNNEI. The CDR3 has 13 residues. V shed 7 bases and J shed 4 bases, with 13 bases lying between them. The CDR3 here is CASNPQAPYGYTF. The CDR3 bases are TGTGCCAGCAACCCACAGGCCCCCTATGGCTACACCTTC.

The DNA for the CDR3 is TGTGCCAGCGCAGAATGGGGCAATCAGCCCCAGCATTTT. This translates into CASAEWGNQPQHF. V is TRBV7-2 and J is TRBJ1-5, with no clear D. Between the trimmed V and J ends, which lost 8 bases and 2 bases, there was a span of 10 bases. This CDR3 has 13 residues. In germline, CDR1 is SGHTA, CDR2 FQGNSA.

This clonotype came up many times. The chain carries TRBV7-2 and TRBJ1-3; 8 positions match TRBD1. With V trimmed by 1 base and J by 2 bases, 10 bases remained unmatched. Germline V gene lookup returns CDR1 SGHTA and CDR2 FQGNSA. The CDR3 spans 18 residues. The CDR3 DNA follows: TGTGCCAGCAGCTTAGTTAGGACAGGGAGGATGACTGGAAACACCATATATTTT. Translated, it gives CASSLVRTGRMTGNTIYF.

The rearrangement uses TRBV2 and TRBJ2-3, with 12 bases fitting TRBD2. Germline V lookup: CDR1 SNHLY, CDR2 FYNNEI. Trimming took 7 bases from V and 4 from J; bases not matched to a gene: 6. The CDR3 covers 15 residues. The CDR3, as DNA: TGTGCCAGCAAGGGGCTAGCGGGAGGGCCAGATACGCAGTATTTT. It yields the protein CASKGLAGGPDTQYF.

The chain employs TRBV20-1 and TRBJ2-5; 9 positions match TRBD2. Germline V gives CDR1 DFQATT, CDR2 SNEGSKA (reference sequence). Trimming took 3 bases from V and 3 from J; bases not matched to a gene: 14. The CDR3 runs to 17 residues. CDR3 nucleotides: TGCAGTGCTAGGAGGTTTGGAGTAGCGGGAGTAAAAGAGACCCAGTACTTC. Its protein product is CSARRFGVAGVKETQYF.

The rearrangement joins TRBV30 to TRBJ2-1, with D uncertain. The V end lost 1 base, the J end lost 9 bases, and 4 bases lay between the germline ends. The CDR3 runs 10 residues. In germline, CDR1 is GTSNPN, CDR2 SVGIG (reference sequence). CDR3 in DNA: TGTGCCTGGAGTGGGGTTGAGCAGTTCTTC. It translates to CAWSGVEQFF.

The chain carries TRBV28 and TRBJ2-2; unclear D gene. This CDR3 is built from 16 residues. Per germline, CDR1 MDHEN and CDR2 SYDVKM. The V gene lost 3 bases and the J gene lost 0 bases, with 11 bases spanning the gap. CDR3 coding DNA: TGTGCCAGCAGTTTGGGCAACCCCGCGAACACCGGGGAGCTGTTTTTT. Translated: CASSLGNPANTGELFF.